These 29 T cell receptor beta chains came from one sample sequenced in a study of T-cell memory formation after mild COVID-19. TCRdb itself ran the 5' RACE reads through MiXCR, one entry per CDR3 protein. The table records more than 300,000 distinct CDR3 sequences, around 15% of them present only once. Sequencing input: PBMCs or a T cell subset sorted from them (not recorded which). These receptors were taken from a man aged 18 to 35 who had mild COVID-19 (a few samples of this study predate the infection). Cell type and time point are not known.

A few counts support this clonotype. V usage is TRBV24-1 and J usage is TRBJ1-2, with D hard to call. The germline V and J ends were trimmed by 6 bases and 6 bases, with 25 bases remaining between them. There are 17 residues in the CDR3. Germline V gene lookup returns CDR1 KGHDR and CDR2 SFDVKD. The CDR3 nucleotides read TGTGCCACCAGTCCTACTACCTGGACCGCGGAAAGAAATGGCTACACCTTC. This sequence encodes CATSPTTWTAERNGYTF.

This clonotype was recorded at least ten times. The genes are TRBV4-1 and TRBJ2-3, with D hard to call. V was trimmed by 1 base and J by 5 bases, leaving 7 bases between them. The CDR3 length is 13 residues. Germline V gene sequence: CDR1 MGHRA, CDR2 YSYEKL. CDR3 region: CASSQVPVDTQYF. CDR3 sequence (DNA): TGCGCCAGCAGCCAAGTTCCTGTAGATACGCAGTATTTT.

V gene TRBV5-5 combines with J gene TRBJ2-5, with D perhaps given as TRBD1 or TRBD2 (6 bases each). Germline V gene data show CDR1 as SGHKS and CDR2 as YYEKEE (reference sequence). V dropped 1 base and J dropped 5 bases, with 12 bases sitting between them. CDR3 length: 14 amino acids. The CDR3 here is CASSLPGAGETQYF. As DNA, the CDR3 is TGTGCCAGCAGCTTGCCGGGGGCCGGCGAGACCCAGTACTTC.

Ten or more counts support this clonotype. The genes are TRBV6-4 and TRBJ2-1, with TRBD2 matching 8 bases. The junction had 4 bases not matched to a gene; V was cut back by 5 bases and J by 7 bases. Germline values: CDR1 MRHNA, CDR2 SNTAGT. The CDR3 runs 13 residues. CDR3 region: CASSIGLANEQFF. CDR3 DNA sequence: TGTGCCAGCAGTATCGGACTAGCTAATGAGCAGTTCTTC.

This clonotype was seen more than once but under ten times. V usage is TRBV20-1 and J usage is TRBJ1-5; TRBD1 matches 8 bases. V lost 5 bases to trimming and J lost 4 bases; unmatched junction nucleotides: 10. Germline assignment: CDR1 DFQATT and CDR2 SNEGSKA (reference sequence). CDR3 length equals 15 residues. The CDR3 sequence: CSAPGQGPSNQPQHF. CDR3 coding DNA: TGCAGTGCTCCCGGACAGGGACCTTCAAATCAGCCCCAGCATTTT.

The CDR3 sequence: CASSEVSGFYGYTF. The CDR3 DNA is TGTGCCAGCAGTGAAGTTTCAGGGTTCTATGGCTACACCTTC. V usage is TRBV2 and J usage is TRBJ1-2, with D perhaps matching TRBD1 (5 bases). This CDR3 contains 14 residues. The germline V and J ends were trimmed by 1 base and 4 bases, with 10 bases remaining between them. Per germline, CDR1 SNHLY and CDR2 FYNNEI.

The chain couples TRBV6-2 or TRBV6-3 to TRBJ2-3, with D uncertain. The germline V and J ends were trimmed by 6 bases and 2 bases, with 12 bases remaining between them. Germline V CDR1 and CDR2: MNHEY, SVGEGT. The CDR3 runs 14 residues. The CDR3 bases are TGTGCCAGCAGAATCGGACGGGTCACAGATACGCAGTATTTT. Protein product: CASRIGRVTDTQYF.

The gene calls are TRBV7-2 and TRBJ1-1, with no clear D. The CDR3 totals 14 residues. The V end was cut by 1 base, the J end by 6 bases, with 12 bases between. Germline assignment: CDR1 SGHTA and CDR2 FQGNSA. CDR3 in DNA: TGTGCCAGCAGCTTAGACGGTATAGGCGCTGAAGCTTTCTTT. Translation: CASSLDGIGAEAFF.

V and J are TRBV5-1 and TRBJ2-5; the D is unclear. With 4 bases removed from V and 5 bases from J, the gap between germline ends came to 9 bases. In germline, CDR1 is SGHRS, CDR2 YFSETQ. The CDR3 totals 12 residues. CDR3 protein: CASSLGMETQYF. The DNA of the CDR3 is TGCGCCAGCAGCCTTGGGATGGAGACCCAGTACTTC.

This clonotype appeared a few times. The gene calls are TRBV9 and TRBJ2-3, with 7 bases that match TRBD1. The ends lost 3 bases at V and 0 bases at J; junction bases unmatched: 7. The CDR3 length is 16 residues. Germline V gene lookup returns CDR1 SGDLS and CDR2 YYNGEE. CDR3 sequence reads: CASSDPGGLSTDTQYF. CDR3 coding DNA: TGTGCCAGCAGCGACCCAGGGGGATTAAGCACAGATACGCAGTATTTT.

The J gene is TRBJ1-1, the V gene TRBV7-2; D ambiguous. The CDR3 spans 14 residues. The germline V gene has CDR1 SGHTA and CDR2 FQGNSA. V was cut by 1 base and J by 1 base, with 7 bases left in between. CDR3 residues: CASSLVVSNTEAFF. For the CDR3, the DNA is TGTGCCAGCAGCTTAGTGGTATCGAACACTGAAGCTTTCTTT.

This clonotype was counted only a few times. This chain links TRBV7-3 with TRBJ1-1, with 7 positions matching TRBD1. The CDR3 runs to 14 residues. Trimming at V came to 1 base and at J to 10 bases, leaving 9 bases not matched to a gene. The germline V gene encodes CDR1 SGHTA and CDR2 FQGTGA. The CDR3 DNA reads as TGTGCCAGCAGCTTAAATGAGGGGGCAGGGGGAGCTTTCTTT. Amino acids: CASSLNEGAGGAFF.

The chain uses TRBV9 and TRBJ2-2; D not resolved. V gave up 4 bases and J gave up 0 bases, with 7 bases separating them. The length of the CDR3 is 14 residues. CDR1 is SGDLS, CDR2 YYNGEE, per germline. The chain's CDR3 is CASSIGPNTGELFF. CDR3 bases: TGTGCCAGCAGCATTGGACCGAACACCGGGGAGCTGTTTTTT.

This clonotype was seen a handful of times. The chain combines TRBV6-5 with TRBJ1-2; D gene ambiguous. Germline V gene lookup returns CDR1 MNHEY and CDR2 SVGAGI. V shed 4 bases and J shed 8 bases, with 20 bases lying between them. CDR3 size: 15 residues. The CDR3 DNA reads TGTGCCAGCAGTTGGGATTTGAAGGGCACAAGAGGCTACACCTTC. Residues: CASSWDLKGTRGYTF.

The chain couples TRBV12-3 or TRBV12-4 to TRBJ2-1, with unresolved D. This CDR3 spans 13 amino acids. V lost 3 bases and J 9 bases, leaving 12 bases between the germline ends. The chain's CDR3 is CASSFRLSGEQFF. The DNA for the CDR3 is TGTGCCAGCAGTTTTCGTCTTTCCGGTGAGCAGTTCTTC.

This clonotype was seen only a few times. The genes are TRBV4-2 and TRBJ2-3; 7 nucleotides match TRBD2. After removal of 10 bases from V and 5 bases from J, the junction contained 9 bases not matched to a gene. The CDR3 covers 13 residues. The germline V gene encodes CDR1 LGHNA and CDR2 YNFKEQ. The CDR3 DNA reads as TGTGCCACCGGGACTAACCCTGTAGATACGCAGTATTTT. Encoded protein: CATGTNPVDTQYF.

The J gene is TRBJ2-7, the V gene TRBV3-1; D gene ambiguous. The CDR3 extends over 14 amino acids. Germline CDR1 is LGHDT and CDR2 is YNNKEL (reference sequence). V lost 5 bases to trimming and J lost 0 bases, with 11 bases between them. In DNA, the CDR3 is TGTGCCAGCAGCGTTCGACTGGTCTCCTACGAGCAGTACTTC. Encoded protein: CASSVRLVSYEQYF.

There are a few counts of this clonotype. The J gene is TRBJ2-5, the V gene TRBV5-1, with a weak D call TRBD1 (6 bases). The CDR3 spans 16 residues. V shed 2 bases and J shed 2 bases, with 16 bases lying between them. Germline lookup yields CDR1 SGHRS and CDR2 YFSETQ. The CDR3 spells CASSFQPDRRQETQYF. The CDR3 DNA is TGCGCCAGCAGCTTTCAACCAGACAGGCGACAAGAGACCCAGTACTTC. Full variable domain (rest looked up from reference TRBV5-1 and TRBJ2-5): KAGVTQTPRYLIKTRGQQVTLSCSPISGHRSVSWYQQTPGQGLQFLFEYFSETQRNKGNFPGRFSGRQFSNSRSEMNVSTLELGDSALYLCASSFQPDRRQETQYFGPGTRLLVL.

V gene TRBV13 combines with J gene TRBJ2-5; 8 positions match TRBD2. With V trimmed by 5 bases and J by 5 bases, 7 bases remained unmatched. The CDR3 is made up of 14 amino acids. In germline, CDR1 is PRHDT, CDR2 FYEKMQ (reference sequence). The CDR3 reads CASSVLAGKETQYF. The CDR3 DNA reads TGTGCCAGCAGCGTATTAGCGGGGAAGGAGACCCAGTACTTC. Using reference TRBV13 and TRBJ2-5 for the parts outside the CDR3, the full variable domain is AAGVIQSPRHLIKEKRETATLKCYPIPRHDTVYWYQQGPGQDPQFLISFYEKMQSDKGSIPDRFSAQQFSDYHSELNMSSLELGDSALYFCASSVLAGKETQYFGPGTRLLVL.

This clonotype was picked up a small number of times. The J gene is TRBJ2-3, the V gene TRBV29-1, with D unclear. Trimming shortened V by 2 bases and J by 6 bases, and 3 bases separated the two germline ends. CDR3 size: 10 residues. Germline V CDR1 and CDR2: SQVTM, ANQGSEA. For the CDR3, the DNA is TGCAGCGTTGAAATGGATACGCAGTATTTT. Translated: CSVEMDTQYF.

The chain employs TRBV6-2 or TRBV6-3 and TRBJ2-3; 7 positions agree with TRBD1. The CDR3 totals 14 residues. V dropped 0 bases and J dropped 6; count of bases not matched to a gene: 3. CDR1 and CDR2 from the germline V gene are MNHEY and SVGEGT. CDR3 DNA sequence: TGTGCCAGCAGTTACTCGATACAGGGGGATACGCAGTATTTT. Amino acids: CASSYSIQGDTQYF.

The CDR3 loop is CASSFRDRPYEQYF. CDR3 coding DNA: TGTGCCAGCAGCTTTAGGGACAGACCTTACGAGCAGTACTTC. The gene calls are TRBV7-2 and TRBJ2-7, with 7 bases aligning to TRBD1. Trimming removed 3 bases from V and 4 bases from J; junction bases left unmatched: 6. This CDR3 comprises 14 residues. CDR1 is SGHTA and CDR2 is FQGNSA in the germline V gene.

This clonotype was found a few times. The genes are TRBV10-3 and TRBJ1-6; unclear D gene. Trimming removed 8 bases from V and 9 bases from J, with 20 bases in between. Germline V gene lookup returns CDR1 ENHRY and CDR2 SYGVKD. There are 15 residues in the CDR3. The CDR3 region is CAISKGPAIGSPLHF. Written as DNA, the CDR3 is TGTGCCATCTCCAAGGGCCCGGCCATCGGTTCACCCCTCCACTTT.

The chain recombines TRBV4-2 with TRBJ1-6; TRBD1 aligns across 8 bases. Germline-derived CDR1 and CDR2 are LGHNA and YNFKEQ. The V segment lost 0 bases and the J segment 9 bases; nucleotides outside the gene matches: 4. The CDR3 covers 15 residues. CDR3 coding DNA: TGTGCCAGCAGCCAAGACGGACAGGGAGGTTCACCCCTCCACTTT. Translated: CASSQDGQGGSPLHF.

This rearrangement joins TRBV20-1 to TRBJ1-2, with D unresolved. CDR3 length equals 9 residues. Germline CDR1 and CDR2: DFQATT and SNEGSKA (reference sequence). CDR3: CRSGVGYTF. The DNA of the CDR3 is TGCAGATCTGGGGTCGGCTACACCTTC.

This rearrangement joins TRBV12-5 to TRBJ2-7; D may be TRBD2 (6 bases). The CDR3 is 13 amino acids. In germline, CDR1 is LGHNT, CDR2 FRNRAP. V shed 6 bases and J shed 2 bases, with 11 bases lying between them. The CDR3 spells CASGPSGAYEQYF. In DNA form, the CDR3 reads TGTGCTAGTGGCCCCTCGGGGGCCTACGAGCAGTACTTC.

V is TRBV3-1 and J is TRBJ1-6; D remains unclear. The V gene lost 2 bases and the J gene lost 0 bases, with 14 bases spanning the gap. Germline V gene sequence: CDR1 LGHDT, CDR2 YNNKEL (reference sequence). This CDR3 has 18 residues. The CDR3 sequence: CASSQSSVPSSYNSPLHF. Here the CDR3 DNA reads TGTGCCAGCAGCCAATCTTCCGTACCGAGCTCCTATAATTCACCCCTCCACTTT.

The chain couples TRBV4-1 to TRBJ1-1, with D hard to call. Germline V gene lookup returns CDR1 MGHRA and CDR2 YSYEKL. CDR3 size: 13 residues. V was pared by 2 bases and J by 1 base, with 5 bases between. Written as DNA, the CDR3 is TGCGCCAGCAGCCAATCGGGGAACACTGAAGCTTTCTTT. Translated: CASSQSGNTEAFF.

This clonotype was counted a single time. CDR3 DNA: TGCGCCAGCAGCGTAGAGGGTCGGCGGTACACTGAAGCTTTCTTT. Translating it yields CASSVEGRRYTEAFF. V gene TRBV5-1 combines with J gene TRBJ1-1; no clear D gene. Trimming stripped 4 bases from V and 3 bases from J, with 16 bases between. In germline, CDR1 is SGHRS, CDR2 YFSETQ. The CDR3 has 15 residues. Full variable domain (missing parts from reference TRBV5-1 and TRBJ1-1): KAGVTQTPRYLIKTRGQQVTLSCSPISGHRSVSWYQQTPGQGLQFLFEYFSETQRNKGNFPGRFSGRQFSNSRSEMNVSTLELGDSALYLCASSVEGRRYTEAFFGQGTRLTVV.